This is a list of T cell receptor beta chains from one sample in a study of blood T cell repertoires in COVID-19. Method: immunoSEQ multiplex PCR; TCRdb's copy keeps in-frame clones and lacks some. Of just under 350,000 clones in the sample, around nine tenths are singletons; the top ten hold about 7.3%. The sequencing sample was made of peripheral blood. All receptors come from a woman aged 70-85 years with COVID-19, enrolled during active disease. The CDR3 runs from the conserved cysteine through the conserved F or W. The order of the fields is D gene, clone size, J gene, V gene, CDR3 protein, CDR3 DNA. D genes are given only for firm matches. The size of a clone is reported for some rows only, either as once, few or many, or as a class for expanded clones.

.,few,TRBJ1-1,TRBV5-4,CASSLDHWNTEAFF,TGTGCCAGCAGCTTGGACCACTGGAACACTGAAGCTTTCTTT
.,.,TRBJ1-1,TRBV27,CASTPGIGMTEAFF,TGTGCCAGCACCCCCGGGATAGGGATGACTGAAGCTTTCTTT
TRBD2,.,TRBJ2-1,TRBV5-6,CASRVAGGPYNEQFF,TGTGCCAGCAGGGTAGCGGGGGGCCCCTACAATGAGCAGTTCTTC
TRBD1,.,TRBJ1-2,TRBV5-1,CASGTDNYGYTF,TGCGCCAGCGGGACAGACAACTATGGCTACACCTTC
.,once,TRBJ1-2,TRBV21-1,CASSKGAGAEPGYTF,TGTGCCAGCAGCAAAGGAGCGGGCGCCGAGCCGGGCTACACCTTC
TRBD1,.,TRBJ1-2,TRBV7-2,CASSTGQGEVGYTF,TGTGCCAGCAGCACGGGACAGGGGGAGGTTGGCTACACCTTC
.,.,TRBJ1-1,TRBV5-6,CASSPDRPNTEAFF,TGTGCCAGCAGCCCGGACAGACCGAACACTGAAGCTTTCTTT
TRBD2,.,TRBJ2-1,TRBV10-3,CAIRGGPGNEQFF,TGTGCCATCCGGGGGGGCCCCGGTAATGAGCAGTTCTTC
TRBD1,.,TRBJ1-2,TRBV5-1,CASSMGQTGSGYTF,TGCGCCAGCAGCATGGGACAGACGGGTAGTGGCTACACCTTC
.,.,TRBJ1-5,TRBV21-1,CASSKGEEDRGQNQPQHF,TGTGCCAGCAGCAAAGGAGAAGAGGACAGGGGCCAAAATCAGCCCCAGCATTTT
.,once,TRBJ2-2,TRBV5-8,CASSLVQGHLRTGELFF,TGTGCCAGCAGCTTGGTTCAGGGGCATCTTAGAACCGGGGAGCTGTTTTTT
TRBD1,.,TRBJ2-7,TRBV7-9,CASSSPGQGHEQCF,TGTGCCAGCAGCTCGCCGGGACAGGGCCACGAGCAGTGCTTC
TRBD1,.,TRBJ1-2,TRBV5-4,CASSPPGQGFYGYTF,TGTGCCAGCAGCCCGCCGGGACAGGGGTTCTATGGCTACACCTTC
TRBD1,.,TRBJ1-1,TRBV5-1,CASSLETGVFMNTEAFF,TGCGCCAGCAGCTTAGAAACAGGGGTCTTCATGAACACTGAAGCTTTCTTT
TRBD2,.,TRBJ2-3,TRBV5-6,CASSHYLAGAEGTQYF,TGTGCCAGCAGTCACTATCTAGCGGGGGCGGAGGGTACGCAGTATTTT
.,.,TRBJ1-4,TRBV5-1,CASSELQGSNEKLFF,TGCGCCAGCAGCGAACTACAGGGTAGTAATGAAAAACTGTTTTTT
.,.,TRBJ1-2,TRBV19,CASSSRSDYGYTF,TGTGCCAGTAGCTCGAGGAGCGACTATGGCTACACCTTC
.,once,TRBJ2-7,TRBV29-1,CSAADPSASYEQYF,TGCAGCGCCGCAGACCCAAGCGCCTCCTACGAGCAGTACTTC
.,.,TRBJ2-2,TRBV5-1,CASSLAHLTHWNTGELFF,TGCGCCAGCAGCTTGGCTCATCTGACACATTGGAACACCGGGGAGCTGTTTTTT
.,.,TRBJ1-2,TRBV10-3,CAISDSLGQGYTF,TGTGCCATCAGTGATTCTCTAGGACAGGGCTACACCTTC
TRBD2,.,TRBJ2-1,TRBV28,CASSLPLAGGSEQFF,TGTGCCAGCAGTTTACCTTTAGCGGGGGGTAGTGAGCAGTTCTTC
.,.,TRBJ1-1,TRBV19,CASSKGGYTEAFF,TGTGCCAGTAGTAAGGGGGGGTACACTGAAGCTTTCTTT
TRBD1,.,TRBJ2-1,TRBV5-1,CASSPGTGENNEQFF,TGCGCCAGCAGCCCGGGGACAGGAGAAAACAATGAGCAGTTCTTC
.,.,TRBJ2-2,TRBV9,CASSVSHQSANTGELFF,TGTGCCAGCAGCGTTTCACACCAGTCCGCGAACACCGGGGAGCTGTTTTTT
.,few,TRBJ2-1,TRBV5-5,CASSLGPFSYNEQFF,TGTGCCAGCAGCTTGGGGCCCTTCTCCTACAATGAGCAGTTCTTC
.,.,TRBJ1-6,TRBV2,CASSENKNSPLHF,TGTGCCAGCAGTGAGAACAAGAATTCACCCCTCCACTTT
.,.,TRBJ1-3,TRBV28,CASSLEGAGGNTIYF,TGTGCCAGCAGTTTAGAAGGGGCAGGGGGAAACACCATATATTTT
.,.,TRBJ2-7,TRBV21-1,CASITGYSYEQYF,TGTGCCAGCATCACAGGTTACTCCTACGAGCAGTACTTC
.,once,TRBJ1-5,TRBV7-8,CASSPHEGVNQPQHF,TGTGCCAGCAGCCCACACGAGGGCGTCAATCAGCCCCAGCATTTT
.,.,TRBJ2-7,TRBV5-1,CASSLEREVLVQYF,TGCGCCAGCAGCTTGGAAAGGGAGGTACTCGTGCAGTACTTC
.,.,TRBJ1-5,TRBV5-1,CASSLGVGARQPQHF,TGCGCCAGCAGCTTGGGGGTGGGGGCACGTCAGCCCCAGCATTTT
TRBD1,.,TRBJ1-1,TRBV11-2,CASSFNHQGVEAFF,TGTGCCAGCAGCTTTAATCACCAGGGGGTTGAAGCTTTCTTT